This entry features one T cell receptor beta chain sequence. Its specific antigen is unknown. Base-call qualities are not available, and no considerably larger clone is one nucleotide away. This record comes from a study of cytomegalovirus exposure and HLA in healthy donors (dated by TCRdb to about 2017). Concerning the study at large: According to a later analysis, the 120 or so validation repertoires were produced on the same platform as the 700 or so repertoires of the first cohort. The study combined high-throughput TCR immunosequencing, statistical association of individual TCRs with disease status, and machine learning to predict cytomegalovirus infection status. Besides the first cohort of about 730 subjects, a separate validation cohort made up of 120 different subjects was used. The study was designed to test whether signatures of past pathogen exposure could be identified by cataloging public T cell receptors. The paper as a whole reports these results and caveats: In both the original and validation cohorts, the classifier was reported to diagnose cytomegalovirus status with high specificity and sensitivity. All 120 or so repertoires were used to score co-occurrence in the validation cohort in a later analysis, because that analysis had no HLA typing for the cohort. Of the cluster scores, 90% to 95% were above 0 in a later analysis, which found that TCRs clustered in the first cohort also tended to co-occur in the 130 or so validation repertoires. While some public TCRs were present in many individuals, most TCR sequences turned up only very rarely across donors. The authors suggested that the approach could potentially be generalized to other disease states and immunological phenotypes. A few of the identified cytomegalovirus-associated TCR beta chains were confirmed in vitro to be specific for cytomegalovirus antigens. The study gave a list of roughly 150 TCR beta chains associated with cytomegalovirus.

The method behind the library was the immunoSEQ multiplex PCR assay. In the authors' own workflow: A statistical classification framework was built for diagnosing cytomegalovirus status from the catalog of TCR beta chain sequences. Here the immuneACCESS table is served through TCRdb, limited to in-frame sequences with V and J called. Missing clones are a known gap in these copies; in checked studies unresolved V genes cover under half, and the rest lacks a known reason. The DNA gave D and trimming, while V, J and clone size come from that table. For this sample there are 95,000 to 150,000 clones; under 90% appear just once. In total, the top ten clones hold roughly 2% of the sample. Separate from the approximately 730-subject first cohort, the validation cohort of around 130 subjects was the group to which the donors belonged. The CDR3 covers 13 residues, taking in both the cysteine and the phenylalanine. Here the CDR3 DNA is all that survives: 39 bases in frame from base 1. Cut back by 3 bases and 3 bases, the V and J ends lie 11 bases apart. From the germline V gene (reference sequence), CDR1 is GTSNPN and CDR2 is SVGIG.

The receptor comes from a young woman in good health and CMV-seronegative. The specimen sequenced was PBMCs. This chain joins TRBV30 to TRBJ1-2, and TRBD1 may be the D gene, going by 6 matching bases. The CDR3 here reads CAWRRGLDYGYTF. The DNA reads TGTGCCTGGAGGAGGGGGTTGGACTATGGCTACACCTTC.